A selection of T cell receptor beta chains follows, all from one sample in a study of circulating and synovial CD4+ cells in juvenile arthritis. TCRdb's copy holds only in-frame clones and misses some; the assay was immunoSEQ multiplex PCR. The sample has 25,000 to 35,000 clones; 93% are singletons. The sample comprised CD4+ T cells from blood. These receptors were taken from a human donor with juvenile idiopathic arthritis. Both conserved end residues are trimmed from each CDR3. The order of the fields is J gene, clone size, CDR3 length, V gene, CDR3 protein. Not all rows give a size; the values are once, few, many and, for expanded clones, a class.

J: TRBJ2-1
size: NA
length: 11
V: TRBV7-2
CDR3: ASSFFAYNEQF

J: TRBJ2-5
size: once
length: 12
V: TRBV6-1
CDR3: ASSLDRVGETQY

J: TRBJ2-7
size: NA
length: 13
V: TRBV5-1
CDR3: ASSGDRDRLGEQY

J: TRBJ1-2
size: NA
length: 12
V: TRBV5-1
CDR3: ASSLGLHGDGYT

J: TRBJ1-5
size: NA
length: 11
V: TRBV28
CDR3: ATTDRANQPQH

J: TRBJ1-2
size: NA
length: 12
V: TRBV5-1
CDR3: ASSGGQAGYGYT

J: TRBJ2-1
size: NA
length: 13
V: TRBV6-6
CDR3: ASSPQGAAYNEQF

J: TRBJ1-2
size: NA
length: 12
V: TRBV5-4
CDR3: ASSFGWTLYGYT

J: TRBJ1-3
size: few
length: 12
V: TRBV6-5
CDR3: ASSRTGSGNTIY

J: TRBJ2-5
size: NA
length: 11
V: TRBV5-1
CDR3: ASSVSGFETQY

J: TRBJ1-1
size: NA
length: 12
V: TRBV6-5
CDR3: ASSSVDMNTEAF

J: TRBJ2-1
size: NA
length: 11
V: TRBV4-1
CDR3: ASSQVVMSPQF

J: TRBJ1-2
size: once
length: 12
V: TRBV5-1
CDR3: ASSLGTPNYGYT

J: TRBJ1-6
size: once
length: 12
V: TRBV19
CDR3: ASSLAGGNSPLH